The rows below give T cell receptor beta chains drawn from one sample of a study of regulatory T cells in long-lasting Graves disease. TCRdb processed the multiplex PCR reads anew with MiXCR; each CDR3 protein has one entry. Here the sample spans roughly 610,000 distinct CDR3 sequences, approximately 16% being singletons. These data were likewise used in another study, on T cells in Graves' hyperthyroidism and ophthalmopathy.

The sample consisted of peripheral blood mononuclear cells (PBMCs), taken at new diagnosis, from a patient treated with antithyroid drugs. The receptors shown here come from a man younger than 35 with Graves disease. Each CDR3 is given with its conserved first and last residue. A D gene is named only where the DNA matches it firmly. Where a row states a size, it is once, few, many or the class of an expanded clone; other rows omit it.

D gene: .
J gene: TRBJ1-5
clone size: .
V gene: TRBV19
CDR3 protein: CASSIVAGRTSNQPQHF
CDR3 DNA: TGTGCCAGTAGTATAGTAGCAGGTAGGACGAGCAATCAGCCCCAGCATTTT

D gene: .
J gene: TRBJ2-1
clone size: few
V gene: TRBV29-1
CDR3 protein: CSVRTLQGGEQFF
CDR3 DNA: TGCAGCGTCCGAACCTTACAGGGAGGTGAGCAGTTCTTC

D gene: .
J gene: TRBJ1-5
clone size: .
V gene: TRBV28
CDR3 protein: CASSSDGGASEQPQHF
CDR3 DNA: TGTGCCAGCAGCTCCGACGGAGGGGCCTCGGAACAGCCCCAGCATTTT

D gene: TRBD2
J gene: TRBJ2-7
clone size: many
V gene: TRBV20-1
CDR3 protein: CSMTSGRLPSSEQYF
CDR3 DNA: TGCAGTATGACTAGCGGGAGGCTCCCTTCGTCCGAGCAGTACTTC

D gene: .
J gene: TRBJ2-7
clone size: .
V gene: TRBV27
CDR3 protein: CASSLSPKAEQYF
CDR3 DNA: TGTGCCAGCAGCCTTTCCCCAAAGGCCGAGCAGTACTTC

D gene: .
J gene: TRBJ2-7
clone size: many
V gene: TRBV7-2
CDR3 protein: CASSLSATGTYEQYF
CDR3 DNA: TGTGCCAGCAGCTTGTCGGCGACAGGTACCTACGAGCAGTACTTC

D gene: .
J gene: TRBJ2-1
clone size: many
V gene: TRBV5-1
CDR3 protein: CASSLVSPEQFF
CDR3 DNA: TGCGCCAGCAGCTTGGTTTCTCCTGAGCAGTTCTTC

D gene: .
J gene: TRBJ2-7
clone size: many
V gene: TRBV11-2
CDR3 protein: CASSLVDPQATLNRPIYEQYF
CDR3 DNA: TGTGCCAGCAGCTTAGTGGACCCACAGGCGACTTTAAACCGTCCGATTTACGAGCAGTACTTC

D gene: .
J gene: TRBJ2-2
clone size: .
V gene: TRBV29-1
CDR3 protein: CSAPSRLQPTLANTGELFF
CDR3 DNA: TGCAGCGCCCCGTCGAGGTTACAGCCGACATTAGCGAACACCGGGGAGCTGTTTTTT

D gene: .
J gene: TRBJ1-5
clone size: .
V gene: TRBV10-1
CDR3 protein: CASSAPGTPNQPQHF
CDR3 DNA: TGCGCCAGCAGCGCCCCGGGGACCCCCAATCAGCCCCAGCATTTT

D gene: TRBD2
J gene: TRBJ2-2
clone size: many
V gene: TRBV11-2
CDR3 protein: CASSLRSLAGDPGELFF
CDR3 DNA: TGTGCCAGCAGCTTAAGATCACTAGCGGGAGACCCCGGGGAGCTGTTTTTT

D gene: .
J gene: TRBJ2-3
clone size: few
V gene: TRBV6-1
CDR3 protein: CASRAAGYIRGTDTQYF
CDR3 DNA: TGTGCCAGCAGAGCAGCAGGGTATATTCGGGGCACAGATACGCAGTATTTT

D gene: .
J gene: TRBJ2-7
clone size: few
V gene: TRBV20-1
CDR3 protein: CSARDGTNIYEQYF
CDR3 DNA: TGCAGTGCTAGAGATGGAACTAATATCTACGAGCAGTACTTC

D gene: TRBD1
J gene: TRBJ1-1
clone size: .
V gene: TRBV5-4
CDR3 protein: CASNRETGVTEAFF
CDR3 DNA: TGTGCCAGCAACCGTGAGACAGGGGTGACTGAAGCTTTCTTT

D gene: .
J gene: TRBJ2-7
clone size: many
V gene: TRBV2
CDR3 protein: CASSEGEGGPLYEQYF
CDR3 DNA: TGTGCCAGCAGTGAGGGAGAGGGAGGCCCCCTCTACGAGCAGTACTTC

D gene: TRBD2
J gene: TRBJ2-7
clone size: .
V gene: TRBV4-1
CDR3 protein: CASSHKLAGDYEQYF
CDR3 DNA: TGCGCCAGCAGCCATAAACTAGCGGGAGATTACGAGCAGTACTTC

D gene: TRBD2
J gene: TRBJ2-1
clone size: .
V gene: TRBV5-5
CDR3 protein: CASSNPTSGRYNEQFF
CDR3 DNA: TGTGCCAGCAGCAATCCTACTAGCGGGAGATACAATGAGCAGTTCTTC

D gene: .
J gene: TRBJ1-1
clone size: once
V gene: TRBV9
CDR3 protein: CASVQGSTEAFF
CDR3 DNA: TGTGCCAGCGTACAAGGGAGCACTGAAGCTTTCTTT

D gene: .
J gene: TRBJ2-7
clone size: many
V gene: TRBV7-2
CDR3 protein: CASTPFGYEQYF
CDR3 DNA: TGTGCCAGCACCCCGTTCGGCTACGAGCAGTACTTC

D gene: TRBD1
J gene: TRBJ2-7
clone size: many
V gene: TRBV12-3/TRBV12-4
CDR3 protein: CASSFSRDRAYEQYF
CDR3 DNA: TGTGCCAGCAGTTTTTCCCGGGACAGGGCCTACGAGCAGTACTTC

D gene: .
J gene: TRBJ2-7
clone size: many
V gene: TRBV6-1
CDR3 protein: CATKATGPAYEQYF
CDR3 DNA: TGTGCCACCAAGGCAACGGGACCCGCATACGAGCAGTACTTC

D gene: .
J gene: TRBJ2-7
clone size: many
V gene: TRBV30
CDR3 protein: CALGGPSYEQYF
CDR3 DNA: TGTGCCTTGGGGGGTCCTAGCTACGAGCAGTACTTC

D gene: .
J gene: TRBJ1-1
clone size: many
V gene: TRBV20-1
CDR3 protein: CSARGGTTEAFF
CDR3 DNA: TGCAGTGCTAGAGGAGGGACGACTGAAGCTTTCTTT

D gene: .
J gene: TRBJ1-1
clone size: few
V gene: TRBV2
CDR3 protein: CASSEEVVNTEAFF
CDR3 DNA: TGTGCCAGCAGTGAAGAGGTGGTGAACACTGAAGCTTTCTTT

D gene: TRBD2
J gene: TRBJ2-7
clone size: many
V gene: TRBV2
CDR3 protein: CASSGSGGEYEQYF
CDR3 DNA: TGTGCCAGCAGTGGTAGCGGGGGAGAGTACGAGCAGTACTTC

D gene: TRBD1
J gene: TRBJ2-3
clone size: .
V gene: TRBV5-1
CDR3 protein: CASSLRGTGESTDTQYF
CDR3 DNA: TGCGCCAGCAGCTTGAGGGGGACAGGGGAGAGCACAGATACGCAGTATTTT

D gene: .
J gene: TRBJ2-7
clone size: .
V gene: TRBV30
CDR3 protein: CAWSLRGISYEQYF
CDR3 DNA: TGTGCCTGGAGTTTAAGGGGGATATCCTACGAGCAGTACTTC

D gene: TRBD2
J gene: TRBJ2-7
clone size: .
V gene: TRBV6-1
CDR3 protein: CASSIRGETTYEQYF
CDR3 DNA: TGTGCCAGCAGCATTCGGGGGGAGACCACCTACGAGCAGTACTTC

D gene: TRBD2
J gene: TRBJ2-1
clone size: many
V gene: TRBV7-7
CDR3 protein: CASSLAGLAGEDEQFF
CDR3 DNA: TGTGCTAGCAGCTTAGCCGGACTAGCGGGAGAGGATGAGCAGTTCTTC

D gene: .
J gene: TRBJ2-2
clone size: many
V gene: TRBV11-2
CDR3 protein: CASSLMGSTGELFF
CDR3 DNA: TGTGCCAGCAGCTTAATGGGGTCCACCGGGGAGCTGTTTTTT

D gene: .
J gene: TRBJ2-7
clone size: many
V gene: TRBV25-1
CDR3 protein: CASSEWGGTGTISSYEQYF
CDR3 DNA: TGTGCCAGCAGTGAATGGGGCGGGACTGGAACTATTAGCTCCTACGAGCAGTACTTC

D gene: .
J gene: TRBJ1-2
clone size: many
V gene: TRBV2
CDR3 protein: CASSEPTGSNYGYTF
CDR3 DNA: TGTGCCAGCAGTGAGCCGACGGGGTCGAACTATGGCTACACCTTC

D gene: .
J gene: TRBJ1-5
clone size: many
V gene: TRBV20-1
CDR3 protein: CSAREERVSPQHF
CDR3 DNA: TGCAGTGCTAGAGAGGAACGTGTGTCGCCCCAGCATTTT

D gene: .
J gene: TRBJ2-5
clone size: few
V gene: TRBV7-9
CDR3 protein: CASRPFQETQYF
CDR3 DNA: TGTGCCAGCAGACCCTTTCAAGAGACCCAGTACTTC

D gene: TRBD2
J gene: TRBJ2-5
clone size: many
V gene: TRBV28
CDR3 protein: CASSYGTSGRAQYF
CDR3 DNA: TGTGCCAGCAGTTACGGGACTAGCGGGAGGGCCCAGTACTTC

D gene: .
J gene: TRBJ2-5
clone size: many
V gene: TRBV12-3/TRBV12-4
CDR3 protein: CASSSPGTETQYF
CDR3 DNA: TGTGCCAGCAGTTCCCCGGGGACGGAGACCCAGTACTTC

D gene: TRBD2
J gene: TRBJ2-7
clone size: many
V gene: TRBV2
CDR3 protein: CASRVSGPSYEQYF
CDR3 DNA: TGTGCCAGCAGGGTTAGCGGGCCCTCCTACGAGCAGTACTTC

D gene: TRBD1
J gene: TRBJ1-4
clone size: .
V gene: TRBV7-2
CDR3 protein: CASRATGGATNEKLFF
CDR3 DNA: TGTGCCAGCAGAGCGACAGGGGGCGCAACTAATGAAAAACTGTTTTTT

D gene: .
J gene: TRBJ2-5
clone size: .
V gene: TRBV5-4
CDR3 protein: CASSQGRGGNQETQYF
CDR3 DNA: TGTGCCAGCAGCCAGGGGCGCGGGGGAAACCAAGAGACCCAGTACTTC

D gene: TRBD1
J gene: TRBJ2-5
clone size: many
V gene: TRBV28
CDR3 protein: CASSPTDRVKRETQYF
CDR3 DNA: TGTGCCAGCAGTCCAACGGACAGGGTGAAGCGAGAGACCCAGTACTTC

D gene: .
J gene: TRBJ1-5
clone size: .
V gene: TRBV2
CDR3 protein: CASSEEIAGWAQPQHF
CDR3 DNA: TGTGCCAGCAGTGAAGAGATCGCGGGGTGGGCCCAGCCCCAGCATTTT

D gene: .
J gene: TRBJ2-1
clone size: few
V gene: TRBV3-1
CDR3 protein: CASSPELRVQFF
CDR3 DNA: TGTGCCAGCAGCCCCGAGCTCAGAGTGCAGTTCTTC

D gene: TRBD2
J gene: TRBJ2-3
clone size: .
V gene: TRBV13
CDR3 protein: CASSDPGTNGRESGPDTQYF
CDR3 DNA: TGTGCCAGCAGCGACCCCGGGACTAACGGGAGGGAGTCCGGTCCAGATACGCAGTATTTT

D gene: TRBD2
J gene: TRBJ2-3
clone size: few
V gene: TRBV6-2/TRBV6-3
CDR3 protein: CATGGGGGTDTQYF
CDR3 DNA: TGTGCCACGGGCGGGGGAGGGGGCACAGATACGCAGTATTTT

D gene: TRBD2
J gene: TRBJ2-1
clone size: .
V gene: TRBV27
CDR3 protein: CASSPRGLHNEQFF
CDR3 DNA: TGTGCCAGCAGTCCCCGGGGACTACACAATGAGCAGTTCTTC

D gene: .
J gene: TRBJ2-3
clone size: .
V gene: TRBV20-1
CDR3 protein: CSALNGELRTDTQYF
CDR3 DNA: TGCAGTGCTTTGAACGGGGAGCTTCGCACAGATACGCAGTATTTT

D gene: .
J gene: TRBJ1-2
clone size: .
V gene: TRBV29-1
CDR3 protein: CSVEGSGRNYGYTF
CDR3 DNA: TGCAGCGTTGAGGGCAGTGGCAGGAATTATGGCTACACCTTC

D gene: .
J gene: TRBJ1-5
clone size: many
V gene: TRBV20-1
CDR3 protein: CSARGPDSNQPQHF
CDR3 DNA: TGCAGTGCTAGAGGGCCGGATAGCAATCAGCCCCAGCATTTT